This T cell receptor (beta chain) was captured by sequencing in a study of shared clonotypes between healthy human individuals. Study-level information: Per-donor plates numbered three CD4 naive, three CD4 memory, two CD8 naive and one CD8 memory.

Generated by immunoSEQ multiplex PCR, the TCRdb table keeps only in-frame clones and is missing some. The sample holds hundreds of thousands of clones, approximately 96% seen once. Terminally differentiated effector memory CD45RA+ cells were left out of the naive CD8 fraction, which was CD45RO-negative and positively selected for CCR7. Regarding this clone: What it recognizes is unknown.

The CDR3 is 14 residues long. Germline V gene sequence: CDR1 SGHTS, CDR2 YDEGEE. Trimming stripped 0 bases from V and 7 bases from J, with 13 bases between. Whole-study results and caveats: Four donors shared roughly 5% of their naive CD4 clonotypes. Sampling covered blood only; tissue repertoires likely differ. Non-shared clonotypes displayed generation probabilities falling below those of clonotypes present in all four donors.

The V gene is TRBV5-8, the J gene TRBJ1-2, with a tentative D call TRBD1 (5 bases). The sample comprised naive CD8+ T cells sorted from blood. This clonotype was sampled from a young woman in good health. Here the CDR3 reads CASSLDFQGRGYTF. In nucleotides, the CDR3 is TGTGCCAGCAGCTTGGATTTTCAGGGTCGTGGCTACACCTTC.